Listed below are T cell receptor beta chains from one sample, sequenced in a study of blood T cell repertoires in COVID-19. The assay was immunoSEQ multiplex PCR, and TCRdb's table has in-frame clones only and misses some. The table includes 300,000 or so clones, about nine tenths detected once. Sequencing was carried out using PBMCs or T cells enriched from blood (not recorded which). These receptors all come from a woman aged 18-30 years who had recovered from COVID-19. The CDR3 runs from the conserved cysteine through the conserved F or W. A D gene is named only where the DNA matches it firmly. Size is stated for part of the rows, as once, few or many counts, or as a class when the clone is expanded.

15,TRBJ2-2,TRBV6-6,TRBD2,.,CASYGSGVFTGELFF,TGTGCCAGCTATGGTAGCGGGGTTTTCACCGGGGAGCTGTTTTTT
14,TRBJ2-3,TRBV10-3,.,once,CAISGGDYTDTQYF,TGTGCCATCAGTGGCGGGGATTACACAGATACGCAGTATTTT
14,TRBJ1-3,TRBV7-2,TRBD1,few,CASSRDRAGDTIYF,TGTGCCAGCAGCCGGGACAGGGCCGGAGACACCATATATTTT
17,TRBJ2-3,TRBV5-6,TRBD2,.,CASSTGLSSPRTDTQYF,TGTGCCAGCAGCACGGGACTATCTTCTCCCCGCACAGATACGCAGTATTTT
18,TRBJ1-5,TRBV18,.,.,CASTYRAGTGVLNQPQHF,TGTGCCAGCACTTATAGGGCAGGGACTGGGGTTCTCAATCAGCCCCAGCATTTT
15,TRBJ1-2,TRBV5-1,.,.,CASSLREDSFYGYTF,TGCGCCAGCAGCCTCCGGGAGGACAGCTTCTATGGCTACACCTTC
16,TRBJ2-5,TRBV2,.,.,CASSPGSLPVRETQYF,TGTGCCAGCAGCCCGGGTTCCCTCCCCGTACGGGAGACCCAGTACTTC
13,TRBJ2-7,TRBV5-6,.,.,CASSRDTAYEQYF,TGTGCCAGCAGCCGGGACACCGCCTACGAGCAGTACTTC
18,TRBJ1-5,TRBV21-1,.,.,CASSKGSQSVRGNQPQHF,TGTGCCAGCAGCAAAGGTAGTCAATCGGTTCGGGGCAATCAGCCCCAGCATTTT
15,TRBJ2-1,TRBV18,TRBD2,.,CASSPLAGGYNEQFF,TGTGCCAGCTCACCACTAGCGGGAGGATACAATGAGCAGTTCTTC
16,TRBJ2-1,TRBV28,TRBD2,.,CASRQAGGPSYNEQFF,TGTGCCAGTAGACAAGCGGGAGGGCCTTCCTACAATGAGCAGTTCTTC
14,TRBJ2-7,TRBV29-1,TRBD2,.,CSVAAGTLIHEQYF,TGCAGCGTTGCAGCGGGGACCCTTATCCACGAGCAGTACTTC
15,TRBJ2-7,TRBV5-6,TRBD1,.,CASSFPGQNSYEQYF,TGTGCCAGCAGCTTTCCGGGACAGAATTCCTACGAGCAGTACTTC
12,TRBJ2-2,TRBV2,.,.,CASKTDSGELFF,TGTGCCAGCAAGACAGATTCCGGGGAGCTGTTTTTT
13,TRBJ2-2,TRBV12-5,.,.,CASGSPRTGELFF,TGTGCTAGTGGTTCGCCCAGGACCGGGGAGCTGTTTTTT
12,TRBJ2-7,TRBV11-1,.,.,CASSFRGYEQYF,TGTGCCAGCAGCTTCCGCGGATACGAGCAGTACTTC
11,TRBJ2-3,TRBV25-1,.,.,CASSEADTQYF,TGTGCCAGCAGTGAGGCCGATACGCAGTATTTT
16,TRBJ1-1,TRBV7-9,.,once,CASSPTGSPGNTEAFF,TGTGCCAGCAGCCCCACAGGTTCTCCAGGGAACACTGAAGCTTTCTTT
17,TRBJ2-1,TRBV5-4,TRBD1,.,CASSTPGRDSSYNEQFF,TGTGCCAGCAGCACCCCAGGCCGGGACAGCTCCTACAATGAGCAGTTCTTC
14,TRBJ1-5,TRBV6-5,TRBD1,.,CASKPGTGDQPQHF,TGTGCCAGCAAACCCGGGACAGGGGATCAGCCCCAGCATTTT
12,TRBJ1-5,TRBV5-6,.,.,CASSRGGQPQHF,TGTGCCAGCAGCCGCGGCGGTCAGCCCCAGCATTTT
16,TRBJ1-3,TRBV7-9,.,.,CASSFTGLLSGNTIYF,TGTGCCAGCAGCTTCACAGGGCTCCTCTCTGGAAACACCATATATTTT
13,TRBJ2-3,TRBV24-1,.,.,CATTDPRRDTQYF,TGTGCCACCACAGACCCCCGGAGAGATACGCAGTATTTT
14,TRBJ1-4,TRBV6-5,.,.,CASSLDRYNEKLFF,TGTGCCAGCAGTTTGGACAGATATAATGAAAAACTGTTTTTT
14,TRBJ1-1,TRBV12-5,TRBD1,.,CASGPTTGVIWAFF,TGTGCTAGTGGTCCCACAACAGGGGTGATATGGGCTTTCTTT
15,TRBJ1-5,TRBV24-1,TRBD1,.,CATSDSGQGVKPQHF,TGTGCCACCAGTGATTCCGGGCAGGGGGTGAAGCCCCAGCATTTT
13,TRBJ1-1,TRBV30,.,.,CAWSVRGSTEAFF,TGTGCCTGGAGTGTTAGGGGGAGCACTGAAGCTTTCTTT
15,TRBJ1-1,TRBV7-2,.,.,CASSLVGGMNTEAFF,TGTGCCAGCAGCTTAGTCGGGGGAATGAACACTGAAGCTTTCTTT
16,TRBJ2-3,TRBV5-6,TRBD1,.,CASTTLTGDVTDTQYF,TGTGCCAGTACGACCCTAACAGGGGATGTTACAGATACGCAGTATTTT
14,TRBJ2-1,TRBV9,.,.,CASSEGPVLDEQFF,TGTGCCAGCAGCGAGGGGCCCGTTCTAGATGAGCAGTTCTTC
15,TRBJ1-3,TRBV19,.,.,CASSILGGLGNTIYF,TGTGCCAGTAGTATCCTGGGCGGACTTGGAAACACCATATATTTT
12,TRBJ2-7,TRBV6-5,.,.,CASSRSSYEQYF,TGTGCCAGCAGTCGGTCGTCCTACGAGCAGTACTTC
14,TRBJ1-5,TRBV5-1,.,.,CASSPQGMNQPQHF,TGCGCCAGCAGCCCCCAGGGAATGAATCAGCCCCAGCATTTT
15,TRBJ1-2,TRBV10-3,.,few,CAISDDSLGDYGYTF,TGTGCCATCAGTGACGACAGCCTAGGCGACTATGGCTACACCTTC
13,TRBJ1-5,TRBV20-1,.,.,CSASPAGDQPQHF,TGCAGTGCTAGTCCGGCAGGGGATCAGCCCCAGCATTTT
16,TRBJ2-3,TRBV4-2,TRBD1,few,CASSHAQGAATDTQYF,TGTGCCAGCAGCCATGCCCAGGGGGCCGCGACAGATACGCAGTATTTT
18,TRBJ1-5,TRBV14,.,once,CASSQLGIWGEVNQPQHF,TGTGCCAGCAGCCAATTGGGGATATGGGGGGAGGTCAATCAGCCCCAGCATTTT
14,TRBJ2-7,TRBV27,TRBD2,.,CASHGASGSYEQYF,TGTGCATCCCACGGGGCTAGCGGGAGCTACGAGCAGTACTTC
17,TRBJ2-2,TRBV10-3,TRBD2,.,CATGGLRGPSGTGELFF,TGTGCCACGGGGGGGCTCCGAGGTCCTAGCGGCACCGGGGAGCTGTTTTTT
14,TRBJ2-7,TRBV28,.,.,CASSQFTGTYEQYF,TGTGCCAGCAGTCAATTCACAGGGACCTACGAGCAGTACTTC
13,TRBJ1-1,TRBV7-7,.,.,CASSSDRNTEAFF,TGTGCTAGCAGCTCTGACAGGAACACTGAAGCTTTCTTT
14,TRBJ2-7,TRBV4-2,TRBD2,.,CASSQDRGAYEQYF,TGTGCCAGCAGCCAAGACCGGGGGGCCTACGAGCAGTACTTC
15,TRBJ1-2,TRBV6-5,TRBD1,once,CASSFVDRGMLGYTF,TGTGCCAGCAGTTTTGTGGACAGGGGTATGCTCGGCTACACCTTC
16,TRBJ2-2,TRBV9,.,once,CASSVGASVGTGELFF,TGTGCCAGCAGCGTAGGCGCTAGCGTGGGCACCGGGGAGCTGTTTTTT
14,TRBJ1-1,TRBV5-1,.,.,CASSQQGSGTEAFF,TGCGCCAGCAGCCAGCAGGGGTCGGGAACTGAAGCTTTCTTT